At least ten counts were recorded for the clone carrying this TCR beta chain. These data are taken from a study of molecular identifiers for immune sequencing clone quantification. Overall study context: Replicate experiments divided RNA from approximately 22,000 or 94,000 naive CD8 cells into five parts and sequenced four.

Methods described previously, with TCR primers listed, were used for bulk TCR libraries. From the PCR reads, TCRdb called clonotypes with MiXCR, one entry per CDR3 protein. In the table there are approximately 550,000 distinct CDR3 sequences, about 20% of which are singletons. This receptor was taken from a human donor in good health. Some libraries in this study had Jurkat cell RNA spiked in. The sequencing input was naive CD8+ T cells from blood, with Jurkat cell RNA spiked in. The subset here: FACS-sorted CD8+CD4-CCR7+CD45RA+ naive T cells.

The CDR3 DNA follows: TGCAGCGTTGTTGGACTAGCGGGGGGTGGTGAGCAGTACTTC. Amino acid sequence: CSVVGLAGGGEQYF. The V call is TRBV29-1, the J call TRBJ2-7; 14 nucleotides agree with TRBD2. Germline lookup yields CDR1 SQVTM and CDR2 ANQGSEA. This CDR3 has 14 residues. Losses at the gene ends were 4 bases for V and 7 bases for J; bases not matched to a gene: 6.